The clone carrying this T cell receptor (beta chain) was counted a single time. The sample is drawn from a study of blood T cell repertoires in COVID-19. Overall study: Material from acute and convalescent COVID-19 was sourced from the United States, Italy and Spain. PBMCs, B-cell-depleted T cells, or T cells provided the cDNA or gDNA that made up the material.

The CDR3 length is 13 residues. Germline loops: CDR1 SQVTM, CDR2 ANQGSEA. Trimming removed 4 bases at V and 4 bases at J, with 13 bases between. Original analysis: Estimates of nucleated cell counts were drawn from the amplification of reference gene primers. The method was immunoSEQ multiplex PCR; TCRdb's version includes in-frame clones alone and lacks a portion of them. The V and J calls and clone size are taken from that table; D and trimming were inferred from the DNA. The sample includes roughly 350,000 clones, 90% to 95% of them seen just once. The gene calls are TRBV29-1 and TRBJ2-5; tentative D call: TRBD1 (7 bases). Sample: peripheral blood. This TCR was sampled from a woman between 18 and 29 years old who had recovered from COVID-19. CDR3 sequence (DNA): TGCAGCGTTGGGGGGACAGCGGGAGAGACCCAGTACTTC. It is translated as CSVGGTAGETQYF.